This TCR beta chain originates from a study of cytomegalovirus exposure and HLA in healthy donors. Study-wide findings and caveats: Available immune exposure information covered CMV serostatus only. As a later analysis showed, a missense DCLRE1C variant was linked to trimming of TCR beta V- and J-genes.

As for this clone: Its matching antigen is unknown.

From germline, CDR1 is SGHVS and CDR2 FQNEAQ. The CDR3 has 17 amino acids. Trimming cost V 3 bases and J 2 bases; bases outside gene matches: 9. PCR primers comprised 60 Vbeta and 13 Jbeta primers. Profiled with immunoSEQ multiplex PCR; TCRdb holds only in-frame clones, not every one. The sample spans 95,000 to 150,000 clones; the ten largest clones claim around 3.9%. The clonotype was recovered from a young man in good health and CMV-seronegative. Sequencing was done on a sample of PBMCs. The V call is TRBV7-8, the J call TRBJ2-1; the match to TRBD2 covers 8 bases. The CDR3 is CASSLSGGRGAYNEQFF. The CDR3, as DNA: TGTGCCAGCAGCTTGTCGGGAGGGCGGGGGGCCTACAATGAGCAGTTCTTC.